This entry is about one TCR beta chain. Its antigen remains unidentified. The CDR3 is 16 residues long. Trimming shortened V by 0 bases and J by 4 bases, and 14 bases separated the two germline ends. The germline CDR1 and CDR2 sequences are MNHEY and SVGAGI. This table comes from immunoSEQ multiplex PCR, and its TCRdb copy is limited to in-frame clones, with some not included. The table includes 250,000 to 400,000 clones, roughly 88% detected once. These data come from a study of cytomegalovirus exposure and HLA in healthy donors. Study details: Later analysis reported that the roughly 120 validation repertoires shared the platform of the approximately 690 first-cohort repertoires.

Study-wide results and caveats: Investigators reported approximately 150 TCR beta chains as tied to cytomegalovirus. The authors confirmed in vitro that a few CMV-associated chains were specific for CMV antigens. In a later analysis, first-cohort TCR clusters were found to tend to co-occur in the 120 or so validation repertoires.

The receptor comes from a man under 40 in good health and CMV-seronegative. Sequencing input: PBMCs. The rearrangement joins TRBV6-5 to TRBJ2-3, with D uncertain. CDR3 nucleotide sequence: TGTGCCAGCAGTTACTCGATAGCTAGGTCCGCAGATACGCAGTATTTT. This gives the protein CASSYSIARSADTQYF.